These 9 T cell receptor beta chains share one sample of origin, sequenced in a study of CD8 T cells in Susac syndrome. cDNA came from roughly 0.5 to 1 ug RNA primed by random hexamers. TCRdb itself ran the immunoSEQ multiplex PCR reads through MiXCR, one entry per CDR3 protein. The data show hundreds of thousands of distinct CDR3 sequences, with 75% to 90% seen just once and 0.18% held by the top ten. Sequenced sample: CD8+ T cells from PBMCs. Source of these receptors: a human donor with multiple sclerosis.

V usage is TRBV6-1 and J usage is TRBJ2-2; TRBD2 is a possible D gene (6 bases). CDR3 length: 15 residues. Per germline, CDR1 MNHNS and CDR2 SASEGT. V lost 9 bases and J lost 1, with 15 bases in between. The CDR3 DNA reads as TGTGCCAGTCTGGGCAGCGGGCGGAACACCGGGGAGCTGTTTTTT. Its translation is CASLGSGRNTGELFF.

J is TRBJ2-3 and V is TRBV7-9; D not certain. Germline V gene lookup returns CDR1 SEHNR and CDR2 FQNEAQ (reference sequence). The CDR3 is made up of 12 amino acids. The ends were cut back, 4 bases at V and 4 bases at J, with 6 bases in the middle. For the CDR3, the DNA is TGTGCCAGCAGCTCGCTAGCAGATACGCAGTATTTT. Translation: CASSSLADTQYF.

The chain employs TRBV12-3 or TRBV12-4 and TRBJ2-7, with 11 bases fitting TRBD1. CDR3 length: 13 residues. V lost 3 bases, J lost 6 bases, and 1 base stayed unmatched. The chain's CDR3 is CASSLGTGGEQYF. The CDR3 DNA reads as TGTGCCAGCAGTTTGGGGACAGGGGGCGAGCAGTACTTC.

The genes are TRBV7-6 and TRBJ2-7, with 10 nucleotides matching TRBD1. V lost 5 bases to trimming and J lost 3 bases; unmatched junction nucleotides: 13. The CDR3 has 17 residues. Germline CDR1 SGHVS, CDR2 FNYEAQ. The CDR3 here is CASSPANTGTGDYEQYF. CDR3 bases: TGTGCCAGCAGCCCCGCTAATACCGGGACAGGGGACTACGAGCAGTACTTC.

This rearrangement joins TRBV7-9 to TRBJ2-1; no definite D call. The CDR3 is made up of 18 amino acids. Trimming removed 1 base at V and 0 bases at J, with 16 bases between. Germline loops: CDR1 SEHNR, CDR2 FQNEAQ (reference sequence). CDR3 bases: TGTGCCAGCAGCTTAGTTTTTGGCTCAACGAGCTCCTACAATGAGCAGTTCTTC. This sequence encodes CASSLVFGSTSSYNEQFF.

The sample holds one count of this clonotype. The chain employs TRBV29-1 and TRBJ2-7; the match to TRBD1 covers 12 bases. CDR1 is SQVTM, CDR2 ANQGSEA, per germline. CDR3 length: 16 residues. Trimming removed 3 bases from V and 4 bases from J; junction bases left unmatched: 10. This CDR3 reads CSVEAPGQGADYEQYF. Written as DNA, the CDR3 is TGCAGCGTTGAGGCTCCGGGACAGGGGGCGGATTACGAGCAGTACTTC.

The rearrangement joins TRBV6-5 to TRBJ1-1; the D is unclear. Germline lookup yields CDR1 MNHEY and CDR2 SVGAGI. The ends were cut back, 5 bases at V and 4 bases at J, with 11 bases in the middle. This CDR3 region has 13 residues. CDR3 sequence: CASSPGEATEAFF. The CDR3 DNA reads TGTGCCAGCAGTCCTGGGGAGGCCACTGAAGCTTTCTTT.

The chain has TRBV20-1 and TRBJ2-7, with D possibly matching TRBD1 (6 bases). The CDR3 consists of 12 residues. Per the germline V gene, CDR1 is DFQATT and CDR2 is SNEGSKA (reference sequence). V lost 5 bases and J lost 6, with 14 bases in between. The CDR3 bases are TGCAGTGCTTTGGAACAGGGTTCCGAGCAGTACTTC. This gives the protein CSALEQGSEQYF.

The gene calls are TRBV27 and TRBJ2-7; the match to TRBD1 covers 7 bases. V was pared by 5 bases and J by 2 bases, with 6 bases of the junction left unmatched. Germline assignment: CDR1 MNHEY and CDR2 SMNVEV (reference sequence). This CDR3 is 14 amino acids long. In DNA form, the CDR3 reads TGTGCCAGCAGTCCCACAGGGGATCCCTACGAGCAGTACTTC. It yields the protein CASSPTGDPYEQYF.